Below, 16 T cell receptor beta chains from the same sample are listed, as sequenced in a study of blood T cell repertoires in COVID-19. Sequencing used immunoSEQ multiplex PCR; TCRdb keeps in-frame clones, though not all of them. There are 200,000 or so clones in the sample; approximately 90% occur only once, and about 3.3% lies in the top ten. Sequencing used PBMCs or T cells enriched from blood (not recorded which). These receptors came from a woman between 18 and 30 years old in a cohort exposed to, infected with or recovered from COVID-19 (not recorded which).

The V and J genes are TRBV6-1 and TRBJ2-7; weak D call: TRBD2 (5 bases). CDR1 is MNHNS, CDR2 SASEGT, per germline. The length of the CDR3 is 15 residues. The V end lost 3 bases, the J end lost 7 bases, and 19 bases lay between the germline ends. The CDR3: CASSDLWVETGEQYF. In DNA, the CDR3 is TGTGCCAGCAGTGACCTCTGGGTCGAAACGGGGGAGCAGTACTTC.

V usage is TRBV13 and J usage is TRBJ2-1; tentative D call: TRBD2 (5 bases). The CDR3 consists of 15 residues. V lost 10 bases and J lost 2, with 18 bases in between. Germline CDR1 and CDR2: PRHDT and FYEKMQ (reference sequence). Written as DNA, the CDR3 is TGTGCCATTTCGAGGCGGGCGATCCCCTACAATGAGCAGTTCTTC. It is translated as CAISRRAIPYNEQFF.

The V and J genes are TRBV11-3 and TRBJ2-5; D unresolved. Germline V lookup: CDR1 SGHNT, CDR2 YENEEA. The CDR3 is 15 residues long. Trimming cost V 3 bases and J 5 bases, with 16 bases left between them. The CDR3 nucleotides are TGTGCCAGCAGCTTGGGCCCCCCACGACCGGAGACCCAGTACTTC. Its protein is CASSLGPPRPETQYF.

The CDR3 region is CASSNHGAGSYNEQFF. The DNA of the CDR3 is TGTGCCAGTAGTAACCACGGAGCGGGATCGTACAATGAGCAGTTCTTC. The chain uses TRBV19 and TRBJ2-1, with 7 bases that match TRBD2. Germline V CDR1 and CDR2: LNHDA, SQIVND (reference sequence). Germline trimming cut 4 bases from V and 4 bases from J; bases unmatched to any gene: 10. This CDR3 contains 16 residues.

The chain has TRBV5-1 and TRBJ2-1, with TRBD2 identical over 11 bases. Trimming cost V 4 bases and J 6 bases; bases outside gene matches: 6. The CDR3 contains 15 residues. CDR1 SGHRS and CDR2 YFSETQ come from the germline V gene. For the CDR3, the DNA is TGCGCCAGCAGCCGCCCTAGCGGGAGGTCCAATGAGCAGTTCTTC. It encodes CASSRPSGRSNEQFF. The whole variable domain, remainder taken from reference TRBV5-1 and TRBJ2-1, is KAGVTQTPRYLIKTRGQQVTLSCSPISGHRSVSWYQQTPGQGLQFLFEYFSETQRNKGNFPGRFSGRQFSNSRSEMNVSTLELGDSALYLCASSRPSGRSNEQFFGPGTRLTVL.

This sequence joins TRBV7-9 and TRBJ1-2; D call uncertain. V lost 5 bases to trimming and J lost 3 bases, with 13 bases between them. The CDR3 has 14 residues. Germline V gene sequence: CDR1 SEHNR, CDR2 FQNEAQ (reference sequence). CDR3 in amino acids: CASSPTGADYGYTF. Here the CDR3 DNA reads TGTGCCAGCAGCCCGACGGGAGCAGACTATGGCTACACCTTC.

V usage is TRBV29-1 and J usage is TRBJ2-3, with 7 bases matching TRBD2. The germline V gene encodes CDR1 SQVTM and CDR2 ANQGSEA. Unmatched junction bases numbered 12, after V lost 7 bases and J lost 14 bases. There are 11 residues in the CDR3. Here the CDR3 DNA reads TGCAGCGCCTGGGGGGGGGACTACCCGTATTTT. It codes for CSAWGGDYPYF.

DNA for the CDR3: TGTGCCAGCAGCCAAGTCGGCTACAATGAGCAGTTCTTC. Protein sequence: CASSQVGYNEQFF. The genes are TRBV3-1 (or the pseudogene TRBV3-2) and TRBJ2-1, with D uncertain. CDR1 and CDR2 (germline): LGHDT, YNNKEL (reference sequence). Deletions cut 1 base from V and 3 bases from J, with 4 bases between. This CDR3 region has 13 residues.

This sequence joins TRBV5-1 and TRBJ1-1; 9 positions agree with TRBD1. V dropped 3 bases and J dropped 1; count of bases not matched to a gene: 4. There are 15 residues in the CDR3. The V gene's germline CDR1 is SGHRS and CDR2 YFSETQ. This CDR3 is CASSWTGVPNTEAFF. In DNA form, the CDR3 reads TGCGCCAGCAGCTGGACAGGGGTTCCGAACACTGAAGCTTTCTTT.

This clone was counted a single time. The V and J genes are TRBV30 and TRBJ1-5; D is unclear. The V end lost 0 bases, the J end lost 4 bases, and 7 bases lay between the germline ends. Germline V gene sequence: CDR1 GTSNPN, CDR2 SVGIG (reference sequence). The CDR3 is 13 residues long. The CDR3 DNA reads as TGTGCCTGGAGTGTAGGCGGGAATCAGCCCCAGCATTTT. Residues: CAWSVGGNQPQHF.

V is TRBV6-5 and J is TRBJ1-5; possible D gene TRBD1, 6 bases. Deletions cut 6 bases from V and 5 bases from J, with 8 bases between. Germline lookup yields CDR1 MNHEY and CDR2 SVGAGI. The CDR3 sequence is 12 residues long. The CDR3 here is CASSSGDQPQHF. CDR3 nucleotide sequence: TGTGCCAGCAGCTCAGGGGATCAGCCCCAGCATTTT.

The V gene is TRBV7-2, the J gene TRBJ1-6; TRBD1 is a possible D gene (6 bases). Germline values: CDR1 SGHTA, CDR2 FQGNSA. Trimming stripped 5 bases from V and 10 bases from J, with 12 bases between. This CDR3 is built from 13 residues. This CDR3 is CASSPQGTSPLHF. DNA of the CDR3: TGTGCCAGCAGCCCACAGGGAACCTCACCCCTCCACTTT.

V is TRBV7-2 and J is TRBJ2-7; 7 positions match TRBD1. V dropped 11 bases and J dropped 2; count of bases not matched to a gene: 12. This CDR3 spans 14 amino acids. Per the germline V gene, CDR1 is SGHTA and CDR2 is FQGNSA. The CDR3 is CASRSPGQTYEQYF. Written as DNA, the CDR3 is TGTGCCTCTAGGTCCCCGGGACAGACCTACGAGCAGTACTTC. The full variable domain, with the rest looked up from reference TRBV7-2 and TRBJ2-7, is GAGVSQSPSNKVTEKGKDVELRCDPISGHTALYWYRQSLGQGLEFLIYFQGNSAPDKSGLPSDRFSAERTGGSVSTLTIQRTQQEDSAVYLCASRSPGQTYEQYFGPGTRLTVT.

This chain links TRBV4-1 with TRBJ1-1, with TRBD1 as a possible D gene (6 bases). The germline V gene has CDR1 MGHRA and CDR2 YSYEKL. This CDR3 has 15 residues. The V end was cut by 3 bases, the J end by 0 bases, with 11 bases between. Here the CDR3 reads CASSHRGGLNTEAFF. The CDR3, as DNA: TGCGCCAGCAGCCATAGGGGGGGTTTGAACACTGAAGCTTTCTTT.

CDR3 region: CASREGGVTGELFF. CDR3 bases: TGTGCCAGCAGAGAGGGGGGGGTCACCGGGGAGCTGTTTTTT. J is TRBJ2-2 and V is TRBV6-5, with D possibly being TRBD2 (7 bases). The CDR3 is 14 residues long. Germline CDR1 MNHEY, CDR2 SVGAGI. V gave up 6 bases and J gave up 4 bases, with 12 bases separating them.

The chain is built from TRBV2 and TRBJ1-1; 8 bases are a match to TRBD1. The CDR3 contains 16 residues. The trim removed 5 bases at V and 2 bases at J, leaving 10 bases unmatched. The germline CDR1 and CDR2 sequences are SNHLY and FYNNEI. The CDR3 is CASSPTTGGTNTEAFF. The CDR3 bases are TGTGCCAGCAGTCCGACTACAGGGGGAACTAACACTGAAGCTTTCTTT. The full variable domain, in which reference TRBV2 and TRBJ1-1 provide the parts outside the CDR3, is EPEVTQTPSHQVTQMGQEVILRCVPISNHLYFYWYRQILGQKVEFLVSFYNNEISEKSEIFDDQFSVERPDGSNFTLKIRSTKLEDSAMYFCASSPTTGGTNTEAFFGQGTRLTVV.